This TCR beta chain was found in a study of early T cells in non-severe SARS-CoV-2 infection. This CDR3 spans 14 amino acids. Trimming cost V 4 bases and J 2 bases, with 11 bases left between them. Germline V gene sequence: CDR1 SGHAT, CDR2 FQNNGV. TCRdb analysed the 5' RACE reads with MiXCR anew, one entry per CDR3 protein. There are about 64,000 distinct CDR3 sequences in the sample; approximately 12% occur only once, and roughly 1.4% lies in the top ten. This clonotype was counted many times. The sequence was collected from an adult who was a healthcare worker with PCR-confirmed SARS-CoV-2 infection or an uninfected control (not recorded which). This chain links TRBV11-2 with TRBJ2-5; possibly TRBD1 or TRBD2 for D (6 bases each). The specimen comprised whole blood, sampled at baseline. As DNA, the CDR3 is TGTGCCAGCAGCTCCTGGAGGGGGCAAGAGACCCAGTACTTC. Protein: CASSSWRGQETQYF.